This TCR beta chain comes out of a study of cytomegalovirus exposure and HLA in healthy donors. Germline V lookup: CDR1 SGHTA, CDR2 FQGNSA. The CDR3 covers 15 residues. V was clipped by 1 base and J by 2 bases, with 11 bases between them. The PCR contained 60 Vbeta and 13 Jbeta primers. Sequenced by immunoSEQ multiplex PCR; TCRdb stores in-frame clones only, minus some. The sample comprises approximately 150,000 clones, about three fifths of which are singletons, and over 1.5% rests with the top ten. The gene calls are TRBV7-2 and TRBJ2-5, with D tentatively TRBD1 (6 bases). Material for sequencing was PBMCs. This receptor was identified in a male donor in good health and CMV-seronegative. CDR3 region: CASSLGIQGQETQYF. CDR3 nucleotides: TGTGCCAGCAGCTTAGGCATCCAGGGGCAAGAGACCCAGTACTTC.